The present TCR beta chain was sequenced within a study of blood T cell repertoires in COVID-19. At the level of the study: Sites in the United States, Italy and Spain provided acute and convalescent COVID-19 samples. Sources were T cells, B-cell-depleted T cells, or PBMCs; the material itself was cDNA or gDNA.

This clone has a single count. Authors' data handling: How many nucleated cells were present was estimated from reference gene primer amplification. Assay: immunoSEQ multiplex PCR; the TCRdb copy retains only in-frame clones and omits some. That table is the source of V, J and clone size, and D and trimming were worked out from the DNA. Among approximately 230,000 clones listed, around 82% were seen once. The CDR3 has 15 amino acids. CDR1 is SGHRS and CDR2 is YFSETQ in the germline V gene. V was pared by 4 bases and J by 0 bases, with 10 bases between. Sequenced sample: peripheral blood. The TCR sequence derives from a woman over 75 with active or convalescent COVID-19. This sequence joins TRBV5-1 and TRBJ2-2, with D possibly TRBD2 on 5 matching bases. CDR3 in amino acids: CASSPRDTNTGELFF. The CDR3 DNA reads TGCGCCAGCAGCCCGAGGGATACGAACACCGGGGAGCTGTTTTTT.